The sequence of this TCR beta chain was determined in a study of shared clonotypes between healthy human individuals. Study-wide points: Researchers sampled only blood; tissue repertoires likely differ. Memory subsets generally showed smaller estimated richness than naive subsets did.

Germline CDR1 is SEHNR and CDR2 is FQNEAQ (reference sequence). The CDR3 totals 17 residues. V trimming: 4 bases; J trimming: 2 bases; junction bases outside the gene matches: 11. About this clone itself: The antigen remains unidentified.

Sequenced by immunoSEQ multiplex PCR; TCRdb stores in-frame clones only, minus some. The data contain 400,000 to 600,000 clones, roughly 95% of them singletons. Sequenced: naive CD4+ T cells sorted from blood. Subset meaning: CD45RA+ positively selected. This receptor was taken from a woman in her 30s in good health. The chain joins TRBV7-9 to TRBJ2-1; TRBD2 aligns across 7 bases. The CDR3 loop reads CASSSEEWEGAYNEQFF. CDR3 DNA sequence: TGTGCCAGCAGCTCCGAAGAATGGGAGGGAGCCTACAATGAGCAGTTCTTC.